The clone carrying this T cell receptor (beta chain) was seen only once. The antigen is not known. In the PCR, 60 Vbeta and 13 Jbeta primers were used. The data were produced by immunoSEQ multiplex PCR, yet TCRdb's version contains in-frame clones alone and is incomplete. The sample holds around 190,000 clones; around 87% are singletons and the top ten take less than 1.3%. This entry is derived from a study of cytomegalovirus exposure and HLA in healthy donors. Whole-study results and caveats: Immune exposure data for these donors was limited to CMV serostatus. A missense variant in DCLRE1C was later tied to TCR beta V- and J-gene trimming. Presence/absence analyses took donor sequencing depth as roughly uniform.

The germline V and J ends were trimmed by 6 bases and 5 bases, with 12 bases remaining between them. Per germline, CDR1 SQVTM and CDR2 ANQGSEA. The CDR3 covers 12 residues. The sample consisted of PBMCs. This receptor was identified in a boy younger than 10 in good health and CMV-seronegative. The chain couples TRBV29-1 to TRBJ2-3, with D maybe TRBD2 (5 bases). Written as DNA, the CDR3 is TGCAGCGTCGTGGCACGGGGAGATACGCAGTATTTT. Amino acids: CSVVARGDTQYF.